These 3 T cell receptor beta chains originate from one sample sequenced in a study of kidney transplant recipient with SARS-CoV-2 infection. TCRdb re-called the reads with MiXCR, one entry per CDR3 protein. Of fewer than 250,000 distinct CDR3 sequences in the sample, 25% to 30% were seen once. The sample in question was a blood sample, obtained at baseline and around day 120 from a kidney transplant recipient. Receptor source: a male patient younger than 45 who had COVID-19 and was a kidney transplant recipient. Part of the T cell pool may stem from the graft donor.

This clonotype was seen a few times. V usage is TRBV9 and J usage is TRBJ2-3; D is possibly TRBD1 or TRBD2 (5 bases each). In germline, CDR1 is SGDLS, CDR2 YYNGEE. CDR3 size: 16 residues. The V end was cut by 3 bases, the J end by 2 bases, with 16 bases between. For the CDR3, the DNA is TGTGCCAGCAGCGCCCGAGGGGCCCCTCACACAGATACGCAGTATTTT. It is translated as CASSARGAPHTDTQYF.

This clonotype was seen repeatedly, ten times or more. The chain is built from TRBV7-2 and TRBJ2-1; D unresolved. CDR1 is SGHTA, CDR2 FQGNSA, per germline. Trimming stripped 5 bases from V and 3 bases from J, with 11 bases between. The CDR3 totals 14 residues. CDR3 protein: CASSPRDNYNEQFF. Here the CDR3 DNA reads TGTGCCAGCAGCCCAAGAGACAACTACAATGAGCAGTTCTTC.

This clonotype appeared many times. The chain employs TRBV28 and TRBJ1-2; D gene unclear. Germline CDR1 is MDHEN and CDR2 is SYDVKM. This CDR3 spans 12 amino acids. V was trimmed by 3 bases and J by 8 bases, leaving 10 bases between them. CDR3 in amino acids: CASSFLSGGYTF. The CDR3 DNA sequence: TGTGCCAGCAGTTTTTTAAGTGGGGGCTACACCTTC.